Sequencing of this T cell receptor (beta chain) was carried out in a study of cytomegalovirus exposure and HLA in healthy donors. The primer mix had 60 Vbeta and 13 Jbeta primers. This table comes from immunoSEQ multiplex PCR, and its TCRdb copy is limited to in-frame clones, with some not included. This table has roughly 180,000 clones, approximately 84% appearing once. Per germline, CDR1 SNHLY and CDR2 FYNNEI. The CDR3 runs to 12 residues. The V end was cut by 4 bases, the J end by 9 bases, with 10 bases between. Study-level results: With high specificity and sensitivity, the classifier reportedly diagnosed cytomegalovirus status. Sequencing probably produced one cluster of sequence variants that were highly shared.

This clone was detected only a few times. What it recognizes is unknown. This rearrangement joins TRBV2 to TRBJ1-5; no reliable D call. The clonotype was recovered from a boy aged 5-17 years in good health and CMV-seronegative. Sequences were obtained from PBMCs. CDR3 sequence: CASSADERPQHF. The CDR3 nucleotides read TGTGCCAGCAGTGCTGATGAGCGGCCCCAGCATTTT.